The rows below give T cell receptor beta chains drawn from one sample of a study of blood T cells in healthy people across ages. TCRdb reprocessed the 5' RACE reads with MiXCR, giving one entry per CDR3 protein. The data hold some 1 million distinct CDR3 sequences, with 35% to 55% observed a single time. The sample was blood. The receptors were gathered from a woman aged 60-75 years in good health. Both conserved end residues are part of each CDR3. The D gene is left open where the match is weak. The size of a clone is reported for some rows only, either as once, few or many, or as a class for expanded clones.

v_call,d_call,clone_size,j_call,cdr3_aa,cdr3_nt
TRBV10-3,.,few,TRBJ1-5,CAISTGGANQPQHF,TGTGCCATCAGTACAGGAGGGGCAAATCAGCCCCAGCATTTT
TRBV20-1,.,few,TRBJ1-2,CSAPWGENYGYTF,TGCAGTGCCCCTTGGGGGGAAAACTATGGCTACACCTTC
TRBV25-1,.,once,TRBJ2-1,CASQLYRNEQFF,TGTGCCAGCCAATTATACAGAAATGAGCAGTTCTTC
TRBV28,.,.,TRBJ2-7,CASSMGGSGYEQYF,TGTGCCAGCAGTATGGGGGGTTCTGGCTACGAGCAGTACTTC
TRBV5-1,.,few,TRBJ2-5,CASMATGFMGETQYF,TGCGCCAGCATGGCCACAGGGTTCATGGGAGAGACCCAGTACTTC
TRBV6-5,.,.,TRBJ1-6,CTSSYEKYNSPLHF,TGTACCAGCAGTTATGAAAAATACAATTCACCCCTCCACTTT
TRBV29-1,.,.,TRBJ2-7,CSVETAYNEQYF,TGCAGCGTTGAGACAGCTTACAATGAGCAGTACTTC
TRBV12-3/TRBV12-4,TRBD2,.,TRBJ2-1,CASSRTSGFNEQFF,TGTGCCAGCAGTCGGACTAGCGGATTTAATGAGCAGTTCTTC
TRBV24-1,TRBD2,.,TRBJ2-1,CATSPSGRASNEQFF,TGTGCCACCAGTCCTAGCGGGAGGGCCTCCAATGAGCAGTTCTTC
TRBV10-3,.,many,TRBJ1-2,CAISDSGIDTF,TGTGCCATCAGTGATTCAGGCATCGACACCTTC
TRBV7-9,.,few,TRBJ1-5,CASSLWENQPQHF,TGTGCCAGCAGCTTATGGGAAAATCAGCCCCAGCATTTT
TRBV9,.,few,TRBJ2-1,CASSVGIGGNEQFF,TGTGCCAGCAGCGTAGGCATCGGGGGCAATGAGCAGTTCTTC
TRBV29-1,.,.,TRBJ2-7,CSVDKGFYNEQYF,TGCAGCGTTGATAAGGGTTTCTACAATGAGCAGTACTTC
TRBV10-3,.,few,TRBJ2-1,CAIRTEDFNNEQFF,TGTGCCATCAGGACGGAGGATTTCAACAATGAGCAGTTCTTC
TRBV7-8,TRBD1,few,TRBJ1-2,CASSLRQGGYTF,TGTGCCAGCAGCTTAAGACAGGGGGGCTACACCTTC
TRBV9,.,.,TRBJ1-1,CASSVGSGLNTEAFF,TGTGCCAGCAGCGTAGGGTCAGGGCTGAACACTGAAGCTTTCTTT
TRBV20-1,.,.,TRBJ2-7,CSAEVRASDPYEQYF,TGCAGTGCAGAAGTCCGGGCCTCAGACCCCTACGAGCAGTACTTC
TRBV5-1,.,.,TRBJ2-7,CASSLWGPTSGEQYF,TGCGCCAGCAGCTTATGGGGACCCACGAGCGGCGAGCAGTACTTC
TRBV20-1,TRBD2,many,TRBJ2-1,CSARLSGPGNEQFF,TGCAGTGCTAGGCTTAGCGGGCCTGGTAATGAGCAGTTCTTC
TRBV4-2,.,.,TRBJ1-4,CASSLPGDAATNEKLFF,TGTGCCAGCAGCCTCCCGGGGGACGCTGCAACTAATGAAAAACTGTTTTTT
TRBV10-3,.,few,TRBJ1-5,CAIKGQSNQPQHF,TGTGCCATCAAGGGCCAGAGCAATCAGCCCCAGCATTTT
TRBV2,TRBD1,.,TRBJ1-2,CASSRPGTGNGYTF,TGTGCCAGCAGTCGTCCCGGGACAGGGAATGGCTACACCTTC
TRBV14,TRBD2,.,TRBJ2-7,CASSRVAGGYEQYF,TGTGCCAGCAGCCGTGTAGCGGGAGGGTACGAGCAGTACTTC
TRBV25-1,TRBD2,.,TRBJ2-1,CASSRLAGKEQFF,TGTGCCAGCAGCCGACTAGCTGGTAAGGAGCAGTTCTTC
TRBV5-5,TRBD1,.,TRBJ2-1,CASSRGTGSTNEQFF,TGTGCCAGCAGCAGAGGGACAGGGAGCACAAATGAGCAGTTCTTC
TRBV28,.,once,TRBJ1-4,CASSLEAGSNEKLFF,TGTGCCAGCAGTTTGGAGGCAGGTAGCAATGAAAAACTGTTTTTT
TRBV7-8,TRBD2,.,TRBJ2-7,CASSLGFSGISYEQYF,TGTGCCAGCAGCTTGGGGTTTAGCGGGATATCCTACGAGCAGTACTTC